This is a list of T cell receptor beta chains from one sample in a study of T cell changes during pregnancy in multiple sclerosis. Clones were sequenced by immunoSEQ multiplex PCR, and TCRdb holds only the in-frame ones, with some missing. The table includes about 57,000 clones, roughly 93% detected once. Source: peripheral blood, taken after pregnancy. The source is a female donor with multiple sclerosis, enrolled in a pregnancy study. The CDR3 runs from the conserved cysteine through the conserved F or W. The D gene is left open where the match is weak. Only some rows state a clone size, as once, few, many or a class for expanded clones.

J gene,clone size,V gene,D gene,CDR3 length,CDR3 DNA,CDR3 protein
TRBJ2-5,-,TRBV28,TRBD1,17,TGTGCCACCAAGCCCCCATCTTACAGGGGGCTCGGAGAGACCCAGTACTTC,CATKPPSYRGLGETQYF
TRBJ1-2,once,TRBV14,-,13,TGTGCCAGCAGCCAAGACCTGCTTCTAGGCTACACCTTC,CASSQDLLLGYTF
TRBJ2-7,-,TRBV6-1,-,11,TGTGCCAGCAGTGATCTGAGTGAGCAGTACTTC,CASSDLSEQYF
TRBJ2-3,-,TRBV6-1,-,15,TGTGCCAGCAGTGCGCGGGACCCTAGCACAGATACGCAGTATTTT,CASSARDPSTDTQYF
TRBJ2-1,-,TRBV11-3,-,14,TGTGCCAGCAGCTCCGCGGGACAGAGCAATGAGCAGTTCTTC,CASSSAGQSNEQFF
TRBJ2-7,-,TRBV7-3,TRBD1,14,TGTGCCAGCAGCCCGGGACAGGGGCCCTACGAGCAGTACTTC,CASSPGQGPYEQYF
TRBJ1-1,-,TRBV2,-,14,TGTGCCAGCAGTGAAGCGTTTAAGAACACTGAAGCTTTCTTT,CASSEAFKNTEAFF
TRBJ2-5,-,TRBV5-1,TRBD2,15,TGCGCCAGCAGCTTGACGGGAGGGCTACGGGAGACCCAGTACTTC,CASSLTGGLRETQYF
TRBJ2-1,-,TRBV16,TRBD2,16,TGTGCCAGCAGCCCCCGGACTAGCGGGAGTAGGGATGAGCAGTTCTTC,CASSPRTSGSRDEQFF
TRBJ2-1,-,TRBV19,-,16,TGTGCCAGTAGCCCTGATAAACGACTGACTTACAATGAGCAGTTCTTC,CASSPDKRLTYNEQFF
TRBJ2-2,few,TRBV11-3,-,15,TGTGCCAGCAGCGAACCGGGAACCCTCACCGGGGAGCTGTTTTTT,CASSEPGTLTGELFF
TRBJ1-2,-,TRBV2,TRBD1,14,TGTGCCAGCAGACTGGGACAGGGGGCCTATGGCTACACCTTC,CASRLGQGAYGYTF
TRBJ2-7,once,TRBV4-3,-,14,TGCGCCAGCAGCCAAGACTACTACTCCTACGAGCAGTACTTC,CASSQDYYSYEQYF
TRBJ2-3,-,TRBV11-3,TRBD2,15,TGTGCCAGCAGTCCTAGCGGGAGGGCCCCAGATACGCAGTATTTT,CASSPSGRAPDTQYF
TRBJ2-1,-,TRBV15,TRBD2,16,TGTGCCACCAGCAGATCCTCGGGGGGAACCTACAATGAGCAGTTCTTC,CATSRSSGGTYNEQFF
TRBJ2-5,-,TRBV4-3,TRBD2,18,TGCGCCAGCAGCCAAGGTGGGCTAGCGGGAAGGGGCCAAGAGACCCAGTACTTC,CASSQGGLAGRGQETQYF
TRBJ1-3,-,TRBV5-6,-,11,TGTGCCAGCAGTCGGGGAAACACCATATATTTT,CASSRGNTIYF